The present T cell receptor beta chain was sequenced within a study of blood T cells in healthy people across ages. Total RNA was isolated from each sample in quantities of at least 6 micrograms. Study-wide findings and caveats: With age, beta diversity per million T cells declined roughly linearly, significantly by 40. The study regarded diversity estimates from one million T cells as underestimates.

A note on this clonotype: Its target is not known.

Germline V gene data show CDR1 as ENHRY and CDR2 as SYGVKD. The CDR3 sequence is 15 residues long. The V end was cut by 3 bases, the J end by 5 bases, with 17 bases between. For the second PCR, which ran for roughly 7 to 11 cycles, a sample-barcoded 5' primer and a J-beta primer mix were used. Sequencing recovered at least 3 million CDR3-containing paired-end reads from each sample. TCRdb fed the 5' RACE reads into MiXCR, producing one record per CDR3 protein. In the table there are 1.5 million or so distinct CDR3 sequences, approximately 38% of which are singletons. The V and J genes are TRBV10-3 and TRBJ2-7; a possible D gene is TRBD2 (6 bases). The sample was blood. This receptor was obtained from a woman aged 18-30 years in good health. DNA of the CDR3: TGTGCCATCAGTGATCCGGGACTGGCCGAGCACGAGCAGTACTTC. Translated, it gives CAISDPGLAEHEQYF.